Included here is one TCR beta chain sequence, with context. Its specificity is unknown. The data were taken from a study of T cells expressing NK-cell markers. Study as a whole: Out of eight donors sequenced, seven tested HCMV-seropositive and the remaining one seronegative. Findings and limits, study-wide: Dominant NKG2C+ clonotypes were found to form roughly 1.0-7.0% of CD8+ T cells in over 5 donors.

As the method of synthesis, 5'RACE template switching with UMIs yielded TCR beta cDNA. TCRdb processed the 5' RACE reads again and assigns one entry to each CDR3 protein, with no DNA. Its listing shows over 250,000 distinct CDR3 sequences. The sequence was collected from a woman aged 18-70 years in good health. The sequencing sample was made of blood T cells: a sorted CD56 or NKG2C T cell subset, CD4+ or CD8+ T cells, or bulk PBMC T cells (not recorded which).

This CDR3 reads CASTGGNSGYNEQFF. This chain links TRBV6-1 with TRBJ2-1; TCRdb selects TRBD2, and the lack of DNA leaves this call unchecked. The CDR3 loop spans 15 amino acids. Per the germline V gene, CDR1 is MNHNS and CDR2 is SASEGT.